This T cell receptor beta chain emerged from a study of technical replicates of blood from a few donors. This clone occurred once. The V and J ends lost 9 bases and 6 bases, in that order; junction bases with no gene match: 12. CDR3 length: 14 amino acids. The germline CDR1 and CDR2 sequences are SGHAT and FQNNGV. Using immunoSEQ multiplex PCR, the repertoire was profiled, and TCRdb retains in-frame clones only, with some absent. This sample has roughly 79,000 clones; 85% to 95% occur once, and the top ten carry approximately 0.45%. The genes are TRBV11-2 and TRBJ2-7, with 9 bases fitting TRBD1. Sequenced material: T cells isolated from PBMCs. The source of this sequence is a human donor in good health. CDR3 sequence: CASSLDRGISEQYF. The DNA for the CDR3 is TGTGCCAGTTCATTGGACAGGGGCATTTCCGAGCAGTACTTC. The full variable domain, its missing parts supplied by reference TRBV11-2 and TRBJ2-7, is EAGVAQSPRYKIIEKRQSVAFWCNPISGHATLYWYQQILGQGPKLLIQFQNNGVVDDSQLPKDRFSAERLKGVDSTLKIQPAKLEDSAVYLCASSLDRGISEQYFGPGTRLTVT.